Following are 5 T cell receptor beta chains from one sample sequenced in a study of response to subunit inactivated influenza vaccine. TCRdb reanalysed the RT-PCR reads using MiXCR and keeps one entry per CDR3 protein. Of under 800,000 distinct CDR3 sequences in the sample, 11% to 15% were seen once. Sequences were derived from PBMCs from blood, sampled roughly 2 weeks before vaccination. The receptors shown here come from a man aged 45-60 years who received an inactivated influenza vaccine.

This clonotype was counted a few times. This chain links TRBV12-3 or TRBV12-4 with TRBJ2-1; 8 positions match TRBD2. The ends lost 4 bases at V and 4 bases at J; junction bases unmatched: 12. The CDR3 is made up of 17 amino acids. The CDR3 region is CASSSPGLSGGYNEQFF. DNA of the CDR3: TGTGCCAGCAGTTCCCCGGGTCTCAGCGGGGGATACAATGAGCAGTTCTTC.

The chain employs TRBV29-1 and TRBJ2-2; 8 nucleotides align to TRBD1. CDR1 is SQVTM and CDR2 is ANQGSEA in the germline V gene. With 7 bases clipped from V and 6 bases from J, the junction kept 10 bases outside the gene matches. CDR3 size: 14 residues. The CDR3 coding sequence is TGCAGCGCCAAAGGACAGGGCGGGCCCGGGGAGCTGTTTTTT. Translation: CSAKGQGGPGELFF.

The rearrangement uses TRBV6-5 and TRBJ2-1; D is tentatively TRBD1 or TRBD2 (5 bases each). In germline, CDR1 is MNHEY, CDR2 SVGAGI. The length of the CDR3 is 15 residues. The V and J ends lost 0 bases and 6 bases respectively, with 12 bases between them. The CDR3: CASSYSGERINEQFF. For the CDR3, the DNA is TGTGCCAGCAGTTACTCGGGGGAGAGGATCAATGAGCAGTTCTTC.

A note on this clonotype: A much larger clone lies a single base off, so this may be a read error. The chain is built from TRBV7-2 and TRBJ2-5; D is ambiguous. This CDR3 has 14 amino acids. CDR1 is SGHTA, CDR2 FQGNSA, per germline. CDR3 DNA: TGTGCCAGCACCCAGAGGACGTACCAAGAGACCCAGAACTTC. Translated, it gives CASTQRTYQETQNF.

The CDR3 loop reads CASSAAGGGTSTDTQYF. The CDR3 DNA reads TGTGCCAGCAGCGCCGCGGGAGGGGGCACTAGCACAGATACGCAGTATTTT. The rearrangement uses TRBV9 and TRBJ2-3, with 9 positions matching TRBD2. The trim removed 3 bases at V and 0 bases at J, leaving 8 bases unmatched. CDR1 and CDR2 (germline): SGDLS, YYNGEE. The CDR3 sequence is 17 residues long.